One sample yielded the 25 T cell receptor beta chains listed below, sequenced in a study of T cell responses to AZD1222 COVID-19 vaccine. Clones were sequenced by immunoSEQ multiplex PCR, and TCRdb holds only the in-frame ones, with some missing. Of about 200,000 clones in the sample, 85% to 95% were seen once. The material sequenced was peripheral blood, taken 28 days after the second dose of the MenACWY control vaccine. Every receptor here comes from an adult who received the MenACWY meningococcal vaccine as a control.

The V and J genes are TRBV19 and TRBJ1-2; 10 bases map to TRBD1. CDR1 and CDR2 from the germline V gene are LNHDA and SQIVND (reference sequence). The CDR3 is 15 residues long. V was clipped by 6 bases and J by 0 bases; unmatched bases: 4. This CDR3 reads CASRPGTGANYGYTF. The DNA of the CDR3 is TGTGCCAGTAGACCCGGGACAGGGGCTAACTATGGCTACACCTTC.

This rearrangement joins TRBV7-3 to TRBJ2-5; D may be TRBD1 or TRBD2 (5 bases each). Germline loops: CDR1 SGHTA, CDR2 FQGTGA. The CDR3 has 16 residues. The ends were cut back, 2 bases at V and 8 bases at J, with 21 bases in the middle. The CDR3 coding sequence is TGTGCCAGCAGCTTACGGGGCTCGGGTGAGGGGCGAACCCAGTACTTC. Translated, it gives CASSLRGSGEGRTQYF.

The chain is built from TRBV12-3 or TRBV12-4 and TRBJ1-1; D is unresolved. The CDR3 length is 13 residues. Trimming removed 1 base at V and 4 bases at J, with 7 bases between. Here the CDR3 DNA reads TGTGCCAGCAGTTTAGGGGGTTTCACTGAAGCTTTCTTT. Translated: CASSLGGFTEAFF.

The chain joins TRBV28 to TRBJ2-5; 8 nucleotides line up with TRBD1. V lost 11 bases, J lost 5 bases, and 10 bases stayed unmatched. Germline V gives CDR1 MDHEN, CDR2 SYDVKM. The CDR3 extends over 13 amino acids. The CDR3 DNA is TGTGCCGGTGGGGCAGGGGGCATTGAGACCCAGTACTTC. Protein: CAGGAGGIETQYF.

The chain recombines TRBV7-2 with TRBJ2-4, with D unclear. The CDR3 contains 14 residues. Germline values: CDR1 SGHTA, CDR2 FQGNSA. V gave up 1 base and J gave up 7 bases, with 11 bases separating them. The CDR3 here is CASSLGHPPNIQYF. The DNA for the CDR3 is TGTGCCAGCAGCTTAGGACACCCCCCGAACATTCAGTACTTC.

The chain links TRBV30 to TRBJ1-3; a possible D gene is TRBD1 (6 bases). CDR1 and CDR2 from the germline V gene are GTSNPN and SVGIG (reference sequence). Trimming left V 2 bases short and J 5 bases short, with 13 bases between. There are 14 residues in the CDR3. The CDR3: CAWSTGGMRNTIYF. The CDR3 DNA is TGTGCCTGGAGTACTGGGGGCATGAGAAACACCATATATTTT.

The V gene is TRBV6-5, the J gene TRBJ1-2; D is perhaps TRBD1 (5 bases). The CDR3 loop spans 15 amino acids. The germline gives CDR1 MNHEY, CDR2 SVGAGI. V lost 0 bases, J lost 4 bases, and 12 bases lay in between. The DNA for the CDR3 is TGTGCCAGCAGTTACTCGCGAGGCCAGGGCTATGGCTACACCTTC. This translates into CASSYSRGQGYGYTF.

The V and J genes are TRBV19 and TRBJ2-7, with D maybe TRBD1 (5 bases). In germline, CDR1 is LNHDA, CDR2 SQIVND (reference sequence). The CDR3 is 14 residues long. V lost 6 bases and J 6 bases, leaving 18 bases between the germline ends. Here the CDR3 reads CASREGAFATEQYF. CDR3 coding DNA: TGTGCCAGTAGGGAAGGGGCCTTCGCGACCGAGCAGTACTTC.

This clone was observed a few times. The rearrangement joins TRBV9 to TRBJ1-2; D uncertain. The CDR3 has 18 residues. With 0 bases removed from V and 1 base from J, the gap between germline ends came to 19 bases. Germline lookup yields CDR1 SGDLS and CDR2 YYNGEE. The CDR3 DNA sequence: TGTGCCAGCAGCGTAGCTGGGCCAGGCGGCTCCATTAACTATGGCTACACCTTC. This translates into CASSVAGPGGSINYGYTF.

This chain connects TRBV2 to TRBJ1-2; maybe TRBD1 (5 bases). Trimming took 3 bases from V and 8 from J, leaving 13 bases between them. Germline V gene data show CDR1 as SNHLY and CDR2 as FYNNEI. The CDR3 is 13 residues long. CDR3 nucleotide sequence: TGTGCCAGCAGTGACAGGGTGGGAAGGGGCTACACCTTC. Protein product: CASSDRVGRGYTF. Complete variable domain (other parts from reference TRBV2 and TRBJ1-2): EPEVTQTPSHQVTQMGQEVILRCVPISNHLYFYWYRQILGQKVEFLVSFYNNEISEKSEIFDDQFSVERPDGSNFTLKIRSTKLEDSAMYFCASSDRVGRGYTFGSGTRLTVV.

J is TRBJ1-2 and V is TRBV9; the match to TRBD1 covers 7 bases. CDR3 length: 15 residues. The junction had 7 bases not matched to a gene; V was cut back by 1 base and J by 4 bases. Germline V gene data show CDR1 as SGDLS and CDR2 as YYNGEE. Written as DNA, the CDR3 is TGTGCCAGCAGCGTAAATAGTGCAGGGGGCTATGGCTACACCTTC. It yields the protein CASSVNSAGGYGYTF. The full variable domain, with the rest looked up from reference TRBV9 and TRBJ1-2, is DSGVTQTPKHLITATGQRVTLRCSPRSGDLSVYWYQQSLDQGLQFLIQYYNGEERAKGNILERFSAQQFPDLHSELNLSSLELGDSALYFCASSVNSAGGYGYTFGSGTRLTVV.

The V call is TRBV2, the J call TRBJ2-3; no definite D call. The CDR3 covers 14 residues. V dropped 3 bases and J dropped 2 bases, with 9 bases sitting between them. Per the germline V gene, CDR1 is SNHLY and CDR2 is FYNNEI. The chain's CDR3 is CASSDRWDTDTQYF. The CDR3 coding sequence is TGTGCCAGCAGTGATCGCTGGGACACAGATACGCAGTATTTT. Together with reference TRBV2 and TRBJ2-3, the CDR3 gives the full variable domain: EPEVTQTPSHQVTQMGQEVILRCVPISNHLYFYWYRQILGQKVEFLVSFYNNEISEKSEIFDDQFSVERPDGSNFTLKIRSTKLEDSAMYFCASSDRWDTDTQYFGPGTRLTVL.

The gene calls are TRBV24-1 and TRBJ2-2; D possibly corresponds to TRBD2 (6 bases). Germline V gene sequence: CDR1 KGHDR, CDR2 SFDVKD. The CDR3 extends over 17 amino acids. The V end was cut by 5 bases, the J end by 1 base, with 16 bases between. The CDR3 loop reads CATSGPGLLGNTGELFF. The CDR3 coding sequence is TGTGCCACCAGTGGACCGGGACTCCTGGGGAACACCGGGGAGCTGTTTTTT.

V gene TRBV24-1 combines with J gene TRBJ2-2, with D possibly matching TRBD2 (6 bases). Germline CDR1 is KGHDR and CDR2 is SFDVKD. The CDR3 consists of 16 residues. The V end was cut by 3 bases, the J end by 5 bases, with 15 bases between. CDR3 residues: CATSDRRAPRTGELFF. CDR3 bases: TGTGCCACCAGTGATAGGAGGGCCCCGAGGACCGGGGAGCTGTTTTTT.

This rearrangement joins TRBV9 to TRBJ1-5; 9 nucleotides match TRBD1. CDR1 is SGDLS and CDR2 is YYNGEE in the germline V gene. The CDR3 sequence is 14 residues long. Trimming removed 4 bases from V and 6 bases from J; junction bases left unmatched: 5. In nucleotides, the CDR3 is TGTGCCAGCAGCCCCCAGACAGGGGGTCAGCCCCAGCATTTT. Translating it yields CASSPQTGGQPQHF.

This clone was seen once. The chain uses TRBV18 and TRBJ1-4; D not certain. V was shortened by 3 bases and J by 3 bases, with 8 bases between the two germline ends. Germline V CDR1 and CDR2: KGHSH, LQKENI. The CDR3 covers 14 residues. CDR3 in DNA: TGTGCCAGCTCACCGTCCAGTGCTAATGAAAAACTGTTTTTT. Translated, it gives CASSPSSANEKLFF.

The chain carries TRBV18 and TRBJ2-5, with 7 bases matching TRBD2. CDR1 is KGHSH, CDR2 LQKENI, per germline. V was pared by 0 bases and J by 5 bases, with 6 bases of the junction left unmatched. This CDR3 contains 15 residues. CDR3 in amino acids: CASSPPGGPRETQYF. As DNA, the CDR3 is TGTGCCAGCTCACCACCGGGAGGGCCCAGGGAGACCCAGTACTTC.

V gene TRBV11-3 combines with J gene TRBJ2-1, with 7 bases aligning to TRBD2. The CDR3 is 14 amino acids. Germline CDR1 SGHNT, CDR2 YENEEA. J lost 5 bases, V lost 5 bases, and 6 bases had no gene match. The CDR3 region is CASSRLAVNNEQFF. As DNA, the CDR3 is TGTGCCAGCAGCCGGCTAGCGGTAAACAATGAGCAGTTCTTC.

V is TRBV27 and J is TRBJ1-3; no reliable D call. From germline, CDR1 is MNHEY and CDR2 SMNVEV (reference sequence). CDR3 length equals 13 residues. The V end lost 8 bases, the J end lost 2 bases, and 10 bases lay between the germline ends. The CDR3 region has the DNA TGTGCCAGCGCGGCAGTCCCTGGAAACACCATATATTTT. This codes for CASAAVPGNTIYF.

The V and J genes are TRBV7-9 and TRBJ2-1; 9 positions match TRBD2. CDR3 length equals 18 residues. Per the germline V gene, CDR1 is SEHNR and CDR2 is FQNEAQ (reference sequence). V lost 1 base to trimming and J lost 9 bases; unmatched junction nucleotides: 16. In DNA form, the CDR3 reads TGTGCCAGCAGCTTAGTCGGAAGGGGTAGCGGGAGTTTGGGTGAGCAGTTCTTC. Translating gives CASSLVGRGSGSLGEQFF.

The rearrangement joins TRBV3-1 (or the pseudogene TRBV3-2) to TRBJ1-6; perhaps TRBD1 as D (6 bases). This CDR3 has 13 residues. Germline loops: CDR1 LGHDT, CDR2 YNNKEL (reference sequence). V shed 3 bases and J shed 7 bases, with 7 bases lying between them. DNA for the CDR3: TGTGCCAGCAGCCAGACAGGCAATTCACCCCTCCACTTT. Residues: CASSQTGNSPLHF.

The CDR3 region is CASSQDVGAANTEAFF. CDR3 coding DNA: TGCGCCAGCAGCCAAGATGTGGGTGCCGCGAACACTGAAGCTTTCTTT. This chain links TRBV4-1 with TRBJ1-1; no reliable D call. The germline CDR1 and CDR2 sequences are MGHRA and YSYEKL. The CDR3 extends over 16 amino acids. V was clipped by 0 bases and J by 1 base, with 12 bases between them.

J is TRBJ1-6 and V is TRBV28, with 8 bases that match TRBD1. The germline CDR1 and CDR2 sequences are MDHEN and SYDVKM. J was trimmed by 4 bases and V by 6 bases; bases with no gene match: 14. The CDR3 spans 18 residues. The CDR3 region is CASSLIGGQGMYNSPLHF. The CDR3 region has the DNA TGTGCCAGCAGCCTAATTGGTGGACAGGGAATGTATAATTCACCCCTCCACTTT.

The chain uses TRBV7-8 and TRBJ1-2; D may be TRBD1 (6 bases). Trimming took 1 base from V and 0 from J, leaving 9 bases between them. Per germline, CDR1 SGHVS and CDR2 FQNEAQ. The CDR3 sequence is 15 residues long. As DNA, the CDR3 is TGTGCCAGCAGCTTAGTAGGGGGAACTAACTATGGCTACACCTTC. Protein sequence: CASSLVGGTNYGYTF.

The CDR3, as DNA: TGTGCCAGCAGCCCGAGGCGGCAGCCCAATGAAAAACTGTTTTTT. This codes for CASSPRRQPNEKLFF. This chain links TRBV9 with TRBJ1-4, with D uncertain. CDR3 size: 15 residues. Trimming removed 4 bases at V and 5 bases at J, with 15 bases between. Germline CDR1 and CDR2: SGDLS and YYNGEE.